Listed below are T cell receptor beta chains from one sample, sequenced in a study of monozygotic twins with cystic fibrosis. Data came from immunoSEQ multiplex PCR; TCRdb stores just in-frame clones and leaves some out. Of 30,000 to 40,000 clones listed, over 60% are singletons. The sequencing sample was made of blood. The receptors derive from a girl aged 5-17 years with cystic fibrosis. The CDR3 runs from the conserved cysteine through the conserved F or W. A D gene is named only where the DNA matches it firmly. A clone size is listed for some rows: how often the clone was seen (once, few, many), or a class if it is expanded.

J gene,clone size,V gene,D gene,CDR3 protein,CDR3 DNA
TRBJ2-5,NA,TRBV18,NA,CASSPLGADETQYF,TGTGCCAGCTCACCACTCGGGGCGGACGAGACCCAGTACTTC
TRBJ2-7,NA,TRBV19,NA,CASSNGYEQYF,TGTGCCAGTAGTAATGGGTACGAGCAGTACTTC
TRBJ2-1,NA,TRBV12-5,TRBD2,CASGLMGLAENNEQFF,TGTGCTAGTGGTTTGATGGGGCTAGCGGAGAACAATGAGCAGTTCTTC
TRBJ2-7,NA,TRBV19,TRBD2,CASSIQAGEVSYEQYF,TGTGCCAGTAGTATCCAAGCGGGAGAAGTATCCTACGAGCAGTACTTC
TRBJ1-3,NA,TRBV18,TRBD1,CASSTSTGGGNTIYF,TGTGCCAGCTCAACTTCGACAGGGGGGGGAAACACCATATATTTT
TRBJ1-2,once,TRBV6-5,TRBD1,CASSYRDRSANYGYTF,TGTGCCAGCAGTTACCGGGACAGGAGTGCTAACTATGGCTACACCTTC
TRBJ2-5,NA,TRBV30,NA,CAWNRIQETQYF,TGTGCCTGGAATAGGATTCAAGAGACCCAGTACTTC
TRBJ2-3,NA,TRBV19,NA,CASSIGTDTQYF,TGTGCCAGTAGTATCGGCACAGATACGCAGTATTTT
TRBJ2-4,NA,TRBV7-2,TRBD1,CASSLSGTGQAKNIQYF,TGTGCCAGCAGCTTATCAGGGACAGGCCAAGCCAAAAACATTCAGTACTTC
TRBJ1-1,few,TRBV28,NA,CASGGFATEAFF,TGTGCCAGCGGAGGGTTCGCCACTGAAGCTTTCTTT
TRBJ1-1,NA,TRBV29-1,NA,CSVAPLREMNTEAFF,TGCAGCGTTGCTCCTCTCAGGGAAATGAACACTGAAGCTTTCTTT
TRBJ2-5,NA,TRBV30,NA,CAWSRQRLETQYF,TGTGCCTGGAGTAGACAGAGGCTGGAGACCCAGTACTTC
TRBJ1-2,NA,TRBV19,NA,CASSLPMIPYGYTF,TGTGCCAGTAGTCTCCCGATGATACCCTATGGCTACACCTTC
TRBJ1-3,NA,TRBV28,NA,CASSLGFGGDGNTIYF,TGTGCCAGCAGTTTAGGTTTTGGGGGAGATGGAAACACCATATATTTT
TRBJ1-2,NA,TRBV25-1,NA,CASSDSYQGYTF,TGTGCCAGCTCGGATTCTTATCAAGGCTACACCTTC
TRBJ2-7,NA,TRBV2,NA,CASMYENLSGEQYF,TGTGCCAGCATGTATGAGAACCTATCTGGGGAGCAGTACTTC
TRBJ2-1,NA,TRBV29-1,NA,CSAARHGVSYNEQFF,TGCAGCGCTGCGCGACACGGGGTATCCTACAATGAGCAGTTCTTC
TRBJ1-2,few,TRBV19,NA,CASSLGEGGYTF,TGTGCCAGTAGTCTGGGGGAGGGAGGCTACACCTTC
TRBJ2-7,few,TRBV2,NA,CASRGPPLYEQYF,TGTGCCAGCAGGGGACCACCGTTGTACGAGCAGTACTTC
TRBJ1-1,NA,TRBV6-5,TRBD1,CASSTGDTEAFF,TGTGCCAGCAGTACAGGGGACACTGAAGCTTTCTTT
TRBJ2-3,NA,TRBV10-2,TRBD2,CASRGAAGGSTDTQYF,TGCGCCAGCAGAGGGGCCGCGGGAGGGAGCACAGATACGCAGTATTTT
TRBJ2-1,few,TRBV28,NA,CASSFSGPKYNEQFF,TGTGCCAGCAGTTTTTCGGGGCCCAAATACAATGAGCAGTTCTTC